This TCR beta chain was sequenced for a study of T cells in localized non-small cell lung cancer. Germline-derived CDR1 and CDR2 are SGHRS and YFSETQ. Trimming shortened V by 0 bases and J by 1 base, and 20 bases separated the two germline ends. This CDR3 comprises 19 residues. The protocol was immunoSEQ multiplex PCR, while the TCRdb copy is restricted to in-frame clones and leaves out a portion. Of 25,000 to 35,000 clones in the sample, 88% were seen once. Findings and caveats of the study: A denser population of T cells in blood accompanied longer overall survival. Only one tumor region went through sequencing, so heterogeneity may still be there. Uninvolved adjacent lung had more T cell clonality than any other tissue, topping tumor. For the top 100 tumor clones, a median around 61 also appeared in adjacent lung.

Concerning this clone itself: Its antigen is not known.

V gene TRBV5-1 combines with J gene TRBJ2-1; tentative D call: TRBD1 (6 bases). This TCR came from an older female donor with stage III squamous cell lung carcinoma. Sample: peripheral blood, taken before any cancer treatment. The CDR3 nucleotides are TGCGCCAGCAGCTTGGCCAGGGGAAATACCCTCATATCCTACAATGAGCAGTTCTTC. Translated, it gives CASSLARGNTLISYNEQFF. Using reference TRBV5-1 and TRBJ2-1 for the parts outside the CDR3, the full variable domain is KAGVTQTPRYLIKTRGQQVTLSCSPISGHRSVSWYQQTPGQGLQFLFEYFSETQRNKGNFPGRFSGRQFSNSRSEMNVSTLELGDSALYLCASSLARGNTLISYNEQFFGPGTRLTVL.